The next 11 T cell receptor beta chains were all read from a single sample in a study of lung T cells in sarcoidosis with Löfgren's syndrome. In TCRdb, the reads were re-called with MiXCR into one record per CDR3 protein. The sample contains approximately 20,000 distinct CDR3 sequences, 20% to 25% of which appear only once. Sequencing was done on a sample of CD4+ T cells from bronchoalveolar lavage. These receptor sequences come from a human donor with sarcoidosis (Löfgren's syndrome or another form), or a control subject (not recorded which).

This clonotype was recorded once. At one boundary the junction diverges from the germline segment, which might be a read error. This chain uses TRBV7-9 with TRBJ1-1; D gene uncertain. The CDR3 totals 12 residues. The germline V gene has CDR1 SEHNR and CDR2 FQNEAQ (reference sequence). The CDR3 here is CASSLRVAEALF. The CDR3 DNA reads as TGTGCCAGCAGCTTGAGGGTTGCGGAAGCTCTCTTT.

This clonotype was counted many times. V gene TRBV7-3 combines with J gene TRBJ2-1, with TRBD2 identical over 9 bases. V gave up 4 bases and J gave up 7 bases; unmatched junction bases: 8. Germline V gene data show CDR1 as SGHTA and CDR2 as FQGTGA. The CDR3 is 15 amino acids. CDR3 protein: CASSSRAGGLNEQFF. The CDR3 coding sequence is TGTGCCAGCAGCTCCAGAGCGGGAGGCCTGAATGAGCAGTTCTTC.

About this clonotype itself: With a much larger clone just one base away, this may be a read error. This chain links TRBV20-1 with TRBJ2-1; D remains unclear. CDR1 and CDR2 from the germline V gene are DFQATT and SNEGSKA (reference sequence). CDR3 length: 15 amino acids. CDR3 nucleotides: TGCAGTGCTAGAGACGCTAGTCTCTCCTACAATGAGCAGTCCTTC. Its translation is CSARDASLSYNEQSF.

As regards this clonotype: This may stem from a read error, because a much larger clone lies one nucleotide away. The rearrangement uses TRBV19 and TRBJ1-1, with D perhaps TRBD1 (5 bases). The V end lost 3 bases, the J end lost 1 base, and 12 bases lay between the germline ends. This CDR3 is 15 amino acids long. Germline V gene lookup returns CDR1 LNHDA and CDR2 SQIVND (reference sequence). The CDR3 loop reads CASSMVRRENTEAFF. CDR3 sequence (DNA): TGTGCCAGTAGTATGGTGCGCAGGGAGAACACTGAAGCTTTCTTT.

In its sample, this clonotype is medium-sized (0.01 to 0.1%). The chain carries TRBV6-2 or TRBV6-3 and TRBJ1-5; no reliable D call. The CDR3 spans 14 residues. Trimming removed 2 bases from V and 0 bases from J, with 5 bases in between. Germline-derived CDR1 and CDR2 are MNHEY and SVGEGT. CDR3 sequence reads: CASSYGYSNQPQHF. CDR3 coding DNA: TGTGCCAGCAGTTACGGTTATAGCAATCAGCCCCAGCATTTT.

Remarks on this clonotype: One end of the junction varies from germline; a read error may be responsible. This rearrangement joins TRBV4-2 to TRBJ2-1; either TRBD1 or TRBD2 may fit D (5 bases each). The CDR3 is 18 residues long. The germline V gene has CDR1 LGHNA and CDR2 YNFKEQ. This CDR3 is CARSRAPTGTTLYNEQFF. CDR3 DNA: TGTGCCCGCAGCCGAGCCCCAACCGGGACCACGCTGTACAATGAGCAGTTCTTC.

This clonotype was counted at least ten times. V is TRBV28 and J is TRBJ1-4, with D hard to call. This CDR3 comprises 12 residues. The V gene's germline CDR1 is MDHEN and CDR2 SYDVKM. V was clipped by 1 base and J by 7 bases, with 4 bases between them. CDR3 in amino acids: CASSLFGEKLFF. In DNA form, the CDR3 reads TGTGCCAGCAGTTTATTCGGTGAAAAACTGTTTTTT.

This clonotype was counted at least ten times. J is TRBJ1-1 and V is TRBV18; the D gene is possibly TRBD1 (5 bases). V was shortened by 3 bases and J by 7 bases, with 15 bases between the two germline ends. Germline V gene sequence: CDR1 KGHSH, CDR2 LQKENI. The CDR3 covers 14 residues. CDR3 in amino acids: CASSPGGDLGEAFF. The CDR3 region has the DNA TGTGCCAGCTCACCGGGGGGGGACTTGGGTGAAGCTTTCTTT.

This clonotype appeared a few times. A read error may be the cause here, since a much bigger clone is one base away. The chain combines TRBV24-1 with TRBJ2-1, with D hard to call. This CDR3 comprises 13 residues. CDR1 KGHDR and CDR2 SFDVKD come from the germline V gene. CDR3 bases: TGTGCCACCAGTGATTTGCTCCAGAATGAGCAGTCCTTC. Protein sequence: CATSDLLQNEQSF.

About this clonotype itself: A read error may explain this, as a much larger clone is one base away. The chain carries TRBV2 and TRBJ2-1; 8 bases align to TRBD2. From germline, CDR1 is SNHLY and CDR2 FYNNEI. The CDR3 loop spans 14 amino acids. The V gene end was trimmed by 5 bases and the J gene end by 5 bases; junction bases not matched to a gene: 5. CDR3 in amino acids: CASSLAGPHNEQFF. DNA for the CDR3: TGTGCCAGCAGTTTAGCGGGGCCCCACAATGAGCAGTTCTTC.

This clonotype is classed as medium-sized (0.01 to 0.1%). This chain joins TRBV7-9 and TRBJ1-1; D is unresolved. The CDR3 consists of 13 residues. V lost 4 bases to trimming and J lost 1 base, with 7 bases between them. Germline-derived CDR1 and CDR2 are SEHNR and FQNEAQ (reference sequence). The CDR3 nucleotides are TGTGCCAGCAGCTACGACCCGAACACTGAAGCTTTCTTT. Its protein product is CASSYDPNTEAFF. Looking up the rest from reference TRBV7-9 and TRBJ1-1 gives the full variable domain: DTGVSQNPRHKITKRGQNVTFRCDPISEHNRLYWYRQTLGQGPEFLTYFQNEAQLEKSRLLSDRFSAERPKGSFSTLEIQRTEQGDSAMYLCASSYDPNTEAFFGQGTRLTVV.